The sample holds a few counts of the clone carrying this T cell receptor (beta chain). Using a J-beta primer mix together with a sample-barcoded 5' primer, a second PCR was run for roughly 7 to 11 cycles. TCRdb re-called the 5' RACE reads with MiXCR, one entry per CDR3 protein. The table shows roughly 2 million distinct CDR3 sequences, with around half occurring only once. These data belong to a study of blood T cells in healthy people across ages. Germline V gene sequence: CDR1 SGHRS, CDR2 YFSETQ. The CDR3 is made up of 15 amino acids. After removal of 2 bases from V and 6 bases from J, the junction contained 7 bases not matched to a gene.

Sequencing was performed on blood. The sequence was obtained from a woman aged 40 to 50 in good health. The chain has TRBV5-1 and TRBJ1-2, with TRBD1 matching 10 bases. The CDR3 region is CASSFLTGGSDGYTF. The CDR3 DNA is TGCGCCAGCAGCTTCCTGACAGGGGGCAGTGATGGCTACACCTTC.